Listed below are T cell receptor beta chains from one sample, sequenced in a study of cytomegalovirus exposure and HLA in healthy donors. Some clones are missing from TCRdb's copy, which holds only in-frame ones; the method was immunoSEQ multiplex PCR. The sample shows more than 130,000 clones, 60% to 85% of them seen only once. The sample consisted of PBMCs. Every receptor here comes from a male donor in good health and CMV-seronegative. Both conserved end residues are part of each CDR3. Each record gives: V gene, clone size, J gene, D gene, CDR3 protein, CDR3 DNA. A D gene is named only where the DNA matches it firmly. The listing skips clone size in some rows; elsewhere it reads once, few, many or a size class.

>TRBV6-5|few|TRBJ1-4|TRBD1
CASSSGTGEKLFF
TGTGCCAGCAGTTCCGGGACAGGAGAAAAACTGTTTTTT
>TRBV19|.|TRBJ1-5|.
CASRGQPYSNQPQHF
TGTGCCAGTAGGGGGCAGCCCTATAGCAATCAGCCCCAGCATTTT
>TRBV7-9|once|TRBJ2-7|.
CASSTGLYYEQYF
TGTGCCAGCAGCACCGGACTGTACTACGAGCAGTACTTC
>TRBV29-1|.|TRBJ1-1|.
CSVGGVYEGEAFF
TGCAGCGTGGGGGGGGTCTATGAGGGCGAAGCTTTCTTT
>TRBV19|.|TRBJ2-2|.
CASSTGASPNTGELFF
TGTGCCAGTAGTACAGGGGCTAGTCCGAACACCGGGGAGCTGTTTTTT
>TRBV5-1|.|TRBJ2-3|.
CASSRDPGGGEQYF
TGCGCCAGCAGCCGGGACCCCGGAGGCGGGGAGCAGTATTTT
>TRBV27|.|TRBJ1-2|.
CASRLKIGQPYGYTF
TGTGCCAGCAGGCTAAAAATCGGACAGCCCTATGGCTACACCTTC
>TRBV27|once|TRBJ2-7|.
CASSMSGYAYEQYF
TGTGCCAGCAGTATGAGCGGGTACGCCTACGAGCAGTACTTC
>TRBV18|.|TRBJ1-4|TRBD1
CASSSLADRGNEKLFF
TGTGCCAGCTCATCGCTAGCGGACAGGGGGAATGAAAAACTGTTTTTT
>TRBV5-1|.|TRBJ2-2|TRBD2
CASSLLRAGGQEELFF
TGCGCCAGCAGCTTGTTGAGAGCGGGGGGGCAGGAGGAGCTGTTTTTT
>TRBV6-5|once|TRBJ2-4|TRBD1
CASSQDRGGMNIQYF
TGTGCCAGCAGTCAGGACAGGGGTGGCATGAACATTCAGTACTTC
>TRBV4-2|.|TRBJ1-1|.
CASSQVTQANTEAFF
TGTGCCAGCAGCCAAGTTACGCAGGCGAACACTGAAGCTTTCTTT
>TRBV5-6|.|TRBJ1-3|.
CASSPNPQGARNTIYF
TGTGCCAGCAGCCCGAATCCACAGGGTGCCCGAAACACCATATATTTT
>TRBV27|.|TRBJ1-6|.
CASRTQGLYNSPLHF
TGTGCCAGCAGAACACAGGGCCTCTATAATTCACCCCTCCACTTT
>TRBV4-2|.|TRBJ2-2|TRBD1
CASSQHSPGQLTGELFF
TGTGCCAGCAGCCAACACTCCCCGGGACAGCTCACCGGGGAGCTGTTTTTT
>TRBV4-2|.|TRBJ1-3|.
CASSRGGSKGSSGNTIYF
TGTGCCAGCAGCCGGGGGGGGAGTAAGGGGAGCTCTGGAAACACCATATATTTT